This T cell receptor beta chain was sequenced for a study of CD8 T cells in Susac syndrome. TCR beta was sequenced from blood CD8+ and CD4+ T cells. The controls, all healthy donors, were matched for age and sex. Roughly 0.45 to 1 ug RNA was reverse transcribed with random hexamers. An immunoSEQ multiplex PCR amplified TCR beta CDR3 over 54 Vbeta and 13 Jbeta. Each CDR3 protein is one row after TCRdb ran MiXCR on the immunoSEQ multiplex PCR reads. The sample has some 190,000 distinct CDR3 sequences; roughly 96% are singletons. CDR1 SNHLY and CDR2 FYNNEI come from the germline V gene. The CDR3 has 10 residues. The ends lost 4 bases at V and 13 bases at J; junction bases unmatched: 0.

Sequenced sample: CD4+ T cells from PBMCs. V usage is TRBV2 and J usage is TRBJ2-1; 8 bases are shared with TRBD2. This TCR was recovered from a human donor in good health. The chain's CDR3 is CASSVAGQFF. In DNA, the CDR3 is TGTGCCAGCAGTGTAGCGGGACAGTTCTTC.